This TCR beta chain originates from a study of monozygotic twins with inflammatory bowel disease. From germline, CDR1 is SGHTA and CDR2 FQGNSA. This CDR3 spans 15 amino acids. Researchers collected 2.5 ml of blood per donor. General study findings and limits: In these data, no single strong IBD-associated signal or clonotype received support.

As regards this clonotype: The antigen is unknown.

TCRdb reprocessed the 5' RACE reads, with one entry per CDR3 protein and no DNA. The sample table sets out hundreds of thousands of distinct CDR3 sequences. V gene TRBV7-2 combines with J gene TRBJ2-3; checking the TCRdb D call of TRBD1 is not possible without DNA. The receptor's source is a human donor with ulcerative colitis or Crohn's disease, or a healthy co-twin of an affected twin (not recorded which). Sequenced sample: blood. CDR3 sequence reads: CASSSRARVADTQYF.